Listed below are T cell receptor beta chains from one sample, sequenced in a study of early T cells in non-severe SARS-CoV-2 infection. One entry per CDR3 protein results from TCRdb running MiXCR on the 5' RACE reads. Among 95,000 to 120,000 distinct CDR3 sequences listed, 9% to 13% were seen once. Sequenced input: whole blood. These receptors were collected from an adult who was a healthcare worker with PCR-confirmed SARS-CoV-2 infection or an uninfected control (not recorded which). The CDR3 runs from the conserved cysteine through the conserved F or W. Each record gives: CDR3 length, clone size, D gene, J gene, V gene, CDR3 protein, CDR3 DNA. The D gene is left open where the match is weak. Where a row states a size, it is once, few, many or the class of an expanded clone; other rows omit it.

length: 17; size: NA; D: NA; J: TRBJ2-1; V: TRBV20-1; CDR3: CSARDTGFGLGSNEQFF; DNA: TGCAGTGCTAGAGATACTGGGTTTGGTCTGGGGAGCAATGAGCAGTTCTTC
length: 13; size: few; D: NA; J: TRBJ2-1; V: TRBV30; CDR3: CAWSGGSPNEQFF; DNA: TGTGCCTGGAGTGGGGGGTCCCCCAATGAGCAGTTCTTC
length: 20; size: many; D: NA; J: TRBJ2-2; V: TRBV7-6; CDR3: CASSSSFGQAVVRNTGELFF; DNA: TGTGCCAGCAGCTCCTCCTTCGGCCAGGCCGTTGTGAGAAACACCGGGGAGCTGTTTTTT
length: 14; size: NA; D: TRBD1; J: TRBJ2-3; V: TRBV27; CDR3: CASFRDRYTDTQYF; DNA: TGTGCCAGCTTCCGGGACAGGTACACAGATACGCAGTATTTT
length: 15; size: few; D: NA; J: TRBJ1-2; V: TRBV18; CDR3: CASSPPLEGNYGYTF; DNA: TGTGCCAGCTCACCCCCGTTGGAGGGCAACTATGGCTACACCTTC
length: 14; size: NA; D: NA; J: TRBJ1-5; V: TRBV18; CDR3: CASSPTPNSQPQHF; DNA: TGTGCCAGCTCACCCACCCCAAACAGCCAGCCCCAGCATTTT
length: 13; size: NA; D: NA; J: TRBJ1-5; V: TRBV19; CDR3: CASSPGMWQPQHF; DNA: TGTGCCAGTAGCCCCGGCATGTGGCAGCCCCAGCATTTT
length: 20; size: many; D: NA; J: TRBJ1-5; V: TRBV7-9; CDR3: CASSGGGASSDGTRGQPQHF; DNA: TGTGCCAGCAGCGGAGGGGGAGCCAGCAGCGATGGTACTAGGGGTCAGCCCCAGCATTTT
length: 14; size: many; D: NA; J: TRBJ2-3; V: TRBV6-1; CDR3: CASSEPPTSNTQYF; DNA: TGTGCCAGCAGTGAGCCCCCCACATCTAATACGCAGTATTTT
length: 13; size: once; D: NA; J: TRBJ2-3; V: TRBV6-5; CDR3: CASSSTTPGTQYF; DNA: TGTGCCAGCAGCTCGACTACCCCGGGTACGCAGTATTTT
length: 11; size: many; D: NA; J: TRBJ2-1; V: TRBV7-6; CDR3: CASSFSDEQFF; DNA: TGTGCCAGCAGCTTTTCGGATGAGCAGTTCTTC
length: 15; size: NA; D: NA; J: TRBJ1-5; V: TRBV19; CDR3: CASSMGGDGNQPQHF; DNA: TGTGCCAGTAGTATGGGCGGGGATGGCAATCAGCCCCAGCATTTT
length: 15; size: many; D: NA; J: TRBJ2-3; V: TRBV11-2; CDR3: CASSLSPRGTDTQYF; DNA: TGTGCCAGCAGCCTTTCCCCCAGGGGCACAGATACGCAGTATTTT
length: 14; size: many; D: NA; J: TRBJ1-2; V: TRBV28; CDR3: CASSPSGGDYGYTF; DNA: TGTGCCAGCAGTCCCTCCGGGGGGGACTATGGCTACACCTTC
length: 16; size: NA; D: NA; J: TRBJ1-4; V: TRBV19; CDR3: CASSPGTLGRSEKLFF; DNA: TGTGCCAGTAGTCCAGGTACGCTCGGAAGATCTGAAAAACTGTTTTTT
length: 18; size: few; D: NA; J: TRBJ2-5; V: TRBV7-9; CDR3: CASSPPGSGGIYSETQYF; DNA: TGTGCCAGCAGCCCCCCCGGGAGCGGAGGGATTTATAGTGAGACCCAGTACTTC
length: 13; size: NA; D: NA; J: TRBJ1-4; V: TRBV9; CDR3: CASSVDQNEKLFF; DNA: TGTGCCAGCAGCGTAGATCAGAATGAAAAACTGTTTTTT
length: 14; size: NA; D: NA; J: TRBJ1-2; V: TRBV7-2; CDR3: CASSLGKGPYGYTF; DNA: TGTGCCAGCAGCTTAGGCAAGGGCCCCTATGGCTACACCTTC
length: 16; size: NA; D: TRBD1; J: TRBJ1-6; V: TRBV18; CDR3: CASSPLGTGDVSPLHF; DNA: TGTGCCAGCTCACCACTAGGGACAGGGGATGTTTCACCCCTCCACTTT
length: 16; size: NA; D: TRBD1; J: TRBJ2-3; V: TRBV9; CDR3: CASSVATGAVTDTQYF; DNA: TGTGCCAGCAGCGTAGCTACAGGGGCCGTAACAGATACGCAGTATTTT
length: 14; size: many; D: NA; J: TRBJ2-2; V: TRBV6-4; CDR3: CASSRQSDTGELFF; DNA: TGTGCCAGCAGCCGACAGAGCGACACCGGGGAGCTGTTTTTT
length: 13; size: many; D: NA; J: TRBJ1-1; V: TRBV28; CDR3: CASRPPTNTEAFF; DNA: TGTGCCAGCAGACCCCCGACCAACACTGAAGCTTTCTTT
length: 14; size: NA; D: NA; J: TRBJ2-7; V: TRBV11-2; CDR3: CASSPRWQSYEQYF; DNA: TGTGCCAGCAGCCCCCGTTGGCAATCCTACGAGCAGTACTTC
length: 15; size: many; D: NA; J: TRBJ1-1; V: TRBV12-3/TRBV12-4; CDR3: CASSPPGALNTEAFF; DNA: TGTGCCAGCAGTCCTCCCGGGGCCTTGAACACTGAAGCTTTCTTT
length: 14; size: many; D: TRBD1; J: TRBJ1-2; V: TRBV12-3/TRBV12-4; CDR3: CASRTGTGPYGYTF; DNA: TGTGCCAGCAGGACCGGGACAGGGCCCTATGGCTACACCTTC
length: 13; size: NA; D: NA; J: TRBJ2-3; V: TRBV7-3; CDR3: CASSQDRGNTQYF; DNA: TGTGCCAGCAGCCAGGATCGGGGGAATACGCAGTATTTT
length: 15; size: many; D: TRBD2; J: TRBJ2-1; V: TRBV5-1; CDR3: CASSPRTSVNHEQFF; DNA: TGCGCCAGCAGCCCTCGGACTAGCGTAAACCATGAGCAGTTCTTC
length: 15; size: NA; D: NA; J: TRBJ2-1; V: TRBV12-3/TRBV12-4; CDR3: CASSFKSRSYNEQFF; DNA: TGTGCCAGCAGTTTTAAGTCAAGGAGCTACAATGAGCAGTTCTTC
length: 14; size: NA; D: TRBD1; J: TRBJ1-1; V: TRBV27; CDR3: CASSSGQSNTEAFF; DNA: TGTGCCAGCAGTTCGGGACAGTCCAACACTGAAGCTTTCTTT
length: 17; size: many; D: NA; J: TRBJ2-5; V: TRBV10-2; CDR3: CASSEAGTLFFGETQYF; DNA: TGCGCCAGCAGTGAGGCCGGGACACTCTTTTTCGGGGAGACCCAGTACTTC
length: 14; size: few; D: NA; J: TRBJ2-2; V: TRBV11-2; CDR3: CASSSVKGTGELFF; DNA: TGTGCCAGCAGCTCGGTTAAGGGCACCGGGGAGCTGTTTTTT
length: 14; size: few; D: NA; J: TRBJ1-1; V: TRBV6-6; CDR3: CASRPGVGNTEAFF; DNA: TGTGCCAGCAGGCCAGGGGTGGGGAACACTGAAGCTTTCTTT
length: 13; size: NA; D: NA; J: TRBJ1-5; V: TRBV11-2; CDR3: CASSLARWQPQHF; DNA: TGTGCCAGCAGCTTAGCAAGGTGGCAGCCCCAGCATTTT
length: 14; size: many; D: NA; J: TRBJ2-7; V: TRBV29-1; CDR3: CSVGGGTVSYEQYF; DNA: TGCAGCGTTGGGGGAGGGACAGTGTCCTACGAGCAGTACTTC
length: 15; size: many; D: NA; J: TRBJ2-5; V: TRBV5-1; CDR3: CASSLVGVRQETQYF; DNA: TGCGCCAGCAGCTTGGTCGGGGTCCGGCAAGAGACCCAGTACTTC
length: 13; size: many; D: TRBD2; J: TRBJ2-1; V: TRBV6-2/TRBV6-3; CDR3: CASSTLAGNEQFF; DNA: TGTGCCAGCAGCACACTAGCGGGCAATGAGCAGTTCTTC
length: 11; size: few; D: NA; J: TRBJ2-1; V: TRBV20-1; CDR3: CSARRGNEQFF; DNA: TGCAGTGCGAGGAGGGGCAATGAGCAGTTCTTC
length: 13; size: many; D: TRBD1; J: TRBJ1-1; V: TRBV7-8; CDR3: CASSLAGQGEAFF; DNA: TGTGCCAGCAGCTTGGCAGGACAGGGTGAAGCTTTCTTT
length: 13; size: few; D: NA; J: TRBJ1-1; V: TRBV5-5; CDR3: CASSFDTNTEAFF; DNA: TGTGCCAGCAGCTTTGACACCAACACTGAAGCTTTCTTT
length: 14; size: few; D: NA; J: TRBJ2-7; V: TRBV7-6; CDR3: CASSLMRSSYEQYF; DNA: TGTGCCAGCAGCTTGATGAGGAGCTCCTACGAGCAGTACTTC
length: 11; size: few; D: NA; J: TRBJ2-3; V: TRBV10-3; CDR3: CAISETDTQYF; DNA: TGTGCCATCAGTGAGACAGATACGCAGTATTTT
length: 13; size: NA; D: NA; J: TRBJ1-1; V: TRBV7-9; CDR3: CASSLDRSGRPFF; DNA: TGTGCCAGCAGCTTAGATAGGTCGGGGAGGCCTTTCTTT
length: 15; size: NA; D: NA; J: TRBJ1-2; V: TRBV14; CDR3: CASSRRTGPSDGYTF; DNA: TGTGCCAGCAGCCGAAGGACCGGGCCCTCGGACGGCTACACCTTC
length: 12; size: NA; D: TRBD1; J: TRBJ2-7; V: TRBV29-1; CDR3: CSVRTGGGEQYF; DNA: TGCAGCGTCCGGACAGGGGGCGGCGAGCAGTACTTC
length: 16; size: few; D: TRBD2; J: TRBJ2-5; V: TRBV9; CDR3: CASSVGGLAPQETQYF; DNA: TGTGCCAGCAGCGTGGGGGGACTAGCGCCCCAAGAGACCCAGTACTTC
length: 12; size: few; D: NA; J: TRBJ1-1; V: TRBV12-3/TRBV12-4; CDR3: CASSLAGIEAFF; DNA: TGTGCCAGCAGTTTAGCGGGCATTGAAGCTTTCTTT
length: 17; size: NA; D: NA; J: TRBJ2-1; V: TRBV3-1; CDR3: CASSPDSFQSSYNEQFF; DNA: TGTGCCAGCAGCCCGGACAGTTTTCAGAGCTCCTACAATGAGCAGTTCTTC
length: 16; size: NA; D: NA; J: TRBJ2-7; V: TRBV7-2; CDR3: CASSIQTGLGGLEQYF; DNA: TGTGCCAGCAGCATACAGACGGGACTAGGGGGCCTCGAGCAGTACTTC
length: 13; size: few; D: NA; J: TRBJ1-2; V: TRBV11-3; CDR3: CASSTSGLYGYTF; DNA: TGTGCCAGCAGCACAAGCGGACTTTATGGCTACACCTTC